The clone carrying this T cell receptor beta chain was observed once. Its antigen is unknown. This may arise from a read error, as a much more abundant clone is one base away. The CDR3 runs 13 residues. The ends were cut back, 0 bases at V and 8 bases at J, with 10 bases in the middle. The germline gives CDR1 WSHSY, CDR2 SAAADI. This record belongs to a study of shared clonotypes between healthy human individuals. Original analysis: Junction-only sequences produced by ImmunoSEQ had no quality scores, so filtering differed. Some clones are missing from TCRdb's copy, which holds only in-frame ones; the method was immunoSEQ multiplex PCR. The V and J calls and clone size are taken from that table; D and trimming were inferred from the DNA. The table lists 500,000 to 650,000 clones, roughly four fifths of them singletons. Healthy and HIV-negative, the adult donors had no recent acute infections or vaccinations.

Findings of the study overall: Sampling used blood alone; tissue repertoires probably differ.

The sequenced sample was PBMCs. The V and J genes are TRBV10-2 and TRBJ1-2; weak D call: TRBD1 (5 bases). The sequence was collected from a woman in her thirties or forties in good health. Some clones in this sample may be carry-over from other donors' samples. The CDR3 loop is CASSESQGKGYTF. In nucleotides, the CDR3 is TGCGCCAGCAGTGAGTCCCAGGGAAAAGGCTACACCTTC.